This T cell receptor (beta chain) was sequenced in a study of T cell changes during pregnancy in multiple sclerosis. Here immunoSEQ multiplex PCR was the method, and the copy in TCRdb shows in-frame clones only, minus some. The profile shows some 80,000 clones, about 89% of them singletons. Trimming cost V 6 bases and J 0 bases; bases outside gene matches: 9. CDR1 LGHNA and CDR2 YSLEER come from the germline V gene. The length of the CDR3 is 18 residues. The receptor comes from a female donor with multiple sclerosis, enrolled in a pregnancy study. V and J are TRBV4-3 and TRBJ2-2; the match to TRBD2 covers 11 bases. The starting material was peripheral blood, obtained in the first trimester of pregnancy. The CDR3 nucleotides read TGCGCCAGCAGTCATCTCGGACTAGCGGGTACGAACACCGGGGAGCTGTTTTTT. This sequence encodes CASSHLGLAGTNTGELFF.